Reported below is one T cell receptor beta chain. Antigen unknown. It was with a sample-barcoded 5' primer and a J-beta primer mix that a second PCR of about 6 to 11 cycles was run. TCRdb redid the calling of the 5' RACE reads with MiXCR, one entry per CDR3 protein. The sample lists 800,000 or so distinct CDR3 sequences; 20% to 30% were seen once. These data originate in a study of blood T cells in healthy people across ages. Study-wide results and limits: Greater diversity and more naive CD4+ cells were seen in long-lived donors than in aged donors.

The CDR3 covers 15 residues. Trimming shortened V by 6 bases and J by 0 bases, and 15 bases separated the two germline ends. CDR1 DFQATT and CDR2 SNEGSKA come from the germline V gene (reference sequence). Donors gave roughly 10 milliliters of peripheral blood apiece. The data were also submitted as part of a second study, on T cells of mothers and their children.

This rearrangement joins TRBV20-1 to TRBJ2-1; a weak D match, TRBD1 (6 bases). The specimen sequenced was blood. The receptor was derived from a boy younger than 18 in good health. The CDR3 DNA is TGCAGTGCCCGTGGGGGACACGGCTCCTACAATGAGCAGTTCTTC. It is translated as CSARGGHGSYNEQFF.